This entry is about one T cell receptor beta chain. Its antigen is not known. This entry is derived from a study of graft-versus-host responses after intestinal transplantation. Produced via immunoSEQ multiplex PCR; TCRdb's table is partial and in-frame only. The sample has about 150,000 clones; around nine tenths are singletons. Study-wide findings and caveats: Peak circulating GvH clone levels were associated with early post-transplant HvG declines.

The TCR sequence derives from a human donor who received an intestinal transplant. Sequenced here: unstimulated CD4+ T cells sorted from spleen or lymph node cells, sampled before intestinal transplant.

The CDR3 bases are TGTGCCAGCACCGAACGACTAGCGGTTTCCAATGAGCAGTTCTTC. Translated, it gives CASTERLAVSNEQFF. The rearrangement links TRBV2 to TRBJ2-1, with TRBD2 matching over 9 bases. The germline CDR1 and CDR2 sequences are SNHLY and FYNNEI. The J segment lost 6 bases and the V segment lost 7 bases, leaving 10 bases of the junction unmatched. This CDR3 is built from 15 residues.